This T cell receptor beta chain was sequenced for a study of T-cell memory formation after mild COVID-19. This clonotype turned up a few times. Employing constant-segment primers, 5'RACE generated TCR alpha and TCR beta cDNA libraries bearing sample barcodes and UMIs. One entry per CDR3 protein, called by TCRdb with MiXCR from the 5' RACE reads. Among over 150,000 distinct CDR3 sequences listed, roughly 13% were seen once. V was pared by 5 bases and J by 2 bases, with 17 bases between. In germline, CDR1 is SGHDT, CDR2 YYEEEE. There are 15 residues in the CDR3. The chain combines TRBV5-6 with TRBJ2-7, with D perhaps matching TRBD2 (5 bases). The sequenced sample consisted of PBMCs or a T cell subset sorted from them (not recorded which). The TCR originated in a young man who had mild COVID-19 (a few samples of this study predate the infection). Cell type and time point are not known. In nucleotides, the CDR3 is TGTGCCAGCAGTAGGACGGAACTAGGAGCCTACGAGCAGTACTTC. This codes for CASSRTELGAYEQYF.